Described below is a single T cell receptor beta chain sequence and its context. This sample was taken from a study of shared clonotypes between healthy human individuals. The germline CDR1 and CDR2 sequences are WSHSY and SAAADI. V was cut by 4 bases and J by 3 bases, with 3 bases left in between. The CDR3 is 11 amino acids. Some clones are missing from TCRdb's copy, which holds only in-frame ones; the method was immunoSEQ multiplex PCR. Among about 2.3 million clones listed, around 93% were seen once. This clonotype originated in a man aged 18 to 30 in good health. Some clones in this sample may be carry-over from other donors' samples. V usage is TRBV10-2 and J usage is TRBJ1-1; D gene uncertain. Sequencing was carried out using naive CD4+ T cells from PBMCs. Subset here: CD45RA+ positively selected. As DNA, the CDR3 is TGCGCCAGCAGTGTCGACACTGAAGCTTTCTTT. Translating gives CASSVDTEAFF.